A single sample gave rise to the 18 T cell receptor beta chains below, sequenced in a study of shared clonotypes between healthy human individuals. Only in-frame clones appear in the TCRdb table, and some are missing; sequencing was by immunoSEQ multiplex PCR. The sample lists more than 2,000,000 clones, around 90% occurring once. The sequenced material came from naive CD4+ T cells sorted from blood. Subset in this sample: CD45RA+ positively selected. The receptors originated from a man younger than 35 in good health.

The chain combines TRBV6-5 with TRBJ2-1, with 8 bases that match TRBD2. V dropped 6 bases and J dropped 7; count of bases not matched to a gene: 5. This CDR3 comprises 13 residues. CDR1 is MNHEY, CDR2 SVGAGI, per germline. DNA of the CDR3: TGTGCCAGCAGCCACGGGGGGGGGAATGAGCAGTTCTTC. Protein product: CASSHGGGNEQFF.

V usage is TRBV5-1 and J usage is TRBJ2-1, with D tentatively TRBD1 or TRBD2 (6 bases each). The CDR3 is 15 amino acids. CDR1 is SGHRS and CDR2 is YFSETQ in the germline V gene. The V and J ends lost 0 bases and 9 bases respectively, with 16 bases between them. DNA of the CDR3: TGCGCCAGCAGCTTGGGGGCTGGGGGGCCCGGTGAGCAGTTCTTC. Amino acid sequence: CASSLGAGGPGEQFF.

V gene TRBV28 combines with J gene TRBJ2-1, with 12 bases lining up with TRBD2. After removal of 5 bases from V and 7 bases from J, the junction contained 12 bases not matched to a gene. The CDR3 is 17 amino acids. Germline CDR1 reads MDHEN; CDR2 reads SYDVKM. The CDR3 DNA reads TGTGCCAGCAGTGCCTGGGACCTAGCGGGGGGGTGGAATGAGCAGTTCTTC. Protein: CASSAWDLAGGWNEQFF.

In DNA form, the CDR3 reads TGTGCCAGCAGCCACGGGGCGGGAGAGTTCGGGGAGCTGTTTTTT. As protein: CASSHGAGEFGELFF. The V and J genes are TRBV7-2 and TRBJ2-2; 7 nucleotides line up with TRBD2. V was clipped by 5 bases and J by 7 bases; unmatched bases: 10. The germline gives CDR1 SGHTA, CDR2 FQGNSA. The CDR3 length is 15 residues.

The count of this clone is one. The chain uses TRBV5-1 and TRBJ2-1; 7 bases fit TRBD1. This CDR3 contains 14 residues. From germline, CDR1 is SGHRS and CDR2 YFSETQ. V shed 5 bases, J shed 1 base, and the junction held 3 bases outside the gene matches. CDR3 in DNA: TGCGCCAGCAGTGAGACAGGGTCCTACAATGAGCAGTTCTTC. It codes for CASSETGSYNEQFF.

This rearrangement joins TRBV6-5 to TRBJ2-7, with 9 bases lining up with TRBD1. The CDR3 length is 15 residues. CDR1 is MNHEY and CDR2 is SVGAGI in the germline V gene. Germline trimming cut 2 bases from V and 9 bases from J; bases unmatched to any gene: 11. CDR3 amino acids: CASSYPPGTGSGQYF. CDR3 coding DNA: TGTGCCAGCAGTTACCCGCCCGGGACAGGGTCAGGGCAGTACTTC.

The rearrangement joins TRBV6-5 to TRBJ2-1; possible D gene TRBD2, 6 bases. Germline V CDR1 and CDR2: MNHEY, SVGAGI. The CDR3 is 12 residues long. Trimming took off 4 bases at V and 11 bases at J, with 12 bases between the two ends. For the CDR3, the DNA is TGTGCCAGCAGTTCTGGGACTGGGAAGCAGTTCTTC. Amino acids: CASSSGTGKQFF.

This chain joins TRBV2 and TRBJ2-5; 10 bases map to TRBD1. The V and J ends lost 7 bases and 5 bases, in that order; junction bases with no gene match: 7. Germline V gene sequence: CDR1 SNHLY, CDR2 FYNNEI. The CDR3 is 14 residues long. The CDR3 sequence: CASIGDRGGETQYF. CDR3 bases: TGTGCCAGCATTGGGGACAGGGGCGGGGAGACCCAGTACTTC.

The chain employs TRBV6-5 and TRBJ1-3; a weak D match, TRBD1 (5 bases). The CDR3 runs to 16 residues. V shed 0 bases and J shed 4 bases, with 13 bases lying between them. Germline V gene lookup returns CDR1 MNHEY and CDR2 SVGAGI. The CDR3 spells CASSYSSRERGNTIYF. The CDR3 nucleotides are TGTGCCAGCAGTTACTCGAGCAGGGAGAGAGGAAACACCATATATTTT.

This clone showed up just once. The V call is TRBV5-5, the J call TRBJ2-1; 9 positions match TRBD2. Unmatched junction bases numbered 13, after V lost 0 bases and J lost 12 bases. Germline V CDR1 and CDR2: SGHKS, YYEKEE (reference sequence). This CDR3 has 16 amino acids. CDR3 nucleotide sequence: TGTGCCAGCAGCTTGGGAGGGCTAGCGGGGACCTACGGGCAGTTCTTC. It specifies CASSLGGLAGTYGQFF.

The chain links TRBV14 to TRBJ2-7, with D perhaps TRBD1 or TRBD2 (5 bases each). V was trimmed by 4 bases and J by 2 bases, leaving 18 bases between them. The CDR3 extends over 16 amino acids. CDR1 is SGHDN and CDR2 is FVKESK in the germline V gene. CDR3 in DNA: TGTGCCAGCAGCCCCAACTGGGGGTCGGGCACCTACGAGCAGTACTTC. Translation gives CASSPNWGSGTYEQYF.

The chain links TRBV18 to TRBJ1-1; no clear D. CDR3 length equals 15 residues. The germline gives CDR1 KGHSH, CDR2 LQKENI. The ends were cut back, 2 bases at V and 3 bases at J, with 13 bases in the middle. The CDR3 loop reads CASSPTTSEYTEAFF. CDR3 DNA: TGTGCCAGCTCACCAACGACAAGCGAATACACTGAAGCTTTCTTT.

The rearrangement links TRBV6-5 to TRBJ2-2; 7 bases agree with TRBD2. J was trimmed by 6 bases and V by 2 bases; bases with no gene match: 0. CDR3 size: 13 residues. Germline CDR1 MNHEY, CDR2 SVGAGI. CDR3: CASSYREAGELFF. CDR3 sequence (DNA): TGTGCCAGCAGTTACCGGGAGGCCGGGGAGCTGTTTTTT.

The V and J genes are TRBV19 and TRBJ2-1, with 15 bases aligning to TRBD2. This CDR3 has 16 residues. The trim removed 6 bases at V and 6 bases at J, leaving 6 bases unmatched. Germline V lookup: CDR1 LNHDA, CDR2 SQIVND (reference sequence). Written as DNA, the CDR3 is TGTGCCAGTAGGGAGACGGGACTAGCGGGGGGCAATGAGCAGTTCTTC. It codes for CASRETGLAGGNEQFF.

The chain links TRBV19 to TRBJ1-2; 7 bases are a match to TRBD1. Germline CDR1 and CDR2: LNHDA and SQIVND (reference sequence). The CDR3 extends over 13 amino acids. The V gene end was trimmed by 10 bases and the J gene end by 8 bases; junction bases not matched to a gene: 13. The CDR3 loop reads CATVTGQVGGYTF. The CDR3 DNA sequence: TGTGCCACCGTTACCGGACAGGTCGGGGGCTACACCTTC.

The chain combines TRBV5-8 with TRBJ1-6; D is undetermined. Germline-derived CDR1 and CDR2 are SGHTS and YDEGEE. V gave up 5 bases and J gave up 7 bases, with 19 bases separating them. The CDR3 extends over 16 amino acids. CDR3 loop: CASSRPTGFGNSPLHF. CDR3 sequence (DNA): TGTGCCAGCAGTCGCCCAACGGGCTTCGGGAATTCACCCCTCCACTTT.

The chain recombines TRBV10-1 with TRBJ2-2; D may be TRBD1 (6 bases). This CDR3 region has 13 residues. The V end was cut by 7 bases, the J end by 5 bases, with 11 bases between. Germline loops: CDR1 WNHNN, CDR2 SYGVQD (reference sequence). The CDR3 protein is CASNKQGTGELFF. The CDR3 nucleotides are TGCGCCAGCAATAAACAGGGAACCGGGGAGCTGTTTTTT.

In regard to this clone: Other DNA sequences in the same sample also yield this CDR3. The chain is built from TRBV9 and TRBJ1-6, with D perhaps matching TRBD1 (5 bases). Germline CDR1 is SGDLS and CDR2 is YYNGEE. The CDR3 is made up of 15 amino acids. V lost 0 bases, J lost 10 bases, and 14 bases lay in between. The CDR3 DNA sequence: TGTGCCAGCAGCGTAGAGGGAGGGGTCGGCTCACCCCTCCACTTT. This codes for CASSVEGGVGSPLHF.